This T cell receptor (beta chain) was sequenced during a study of CD8 T cells in ankylosing spondylitis. Comments on this clonotype: Antigen unknown.

Making the TCR beta libraries involved quantitative 5'-RACE with molecular barcodes. MiXCR, run by TCRdb on the 5' RACE reads, gives a single entry per CDR3 protein. Of about 390,000 distinct CDR3 sequences in the sample, about a fifth were seen once. The CDR3 is made up of 13 amino acids. Germline loops: CDR1 DFQATT, CDR2 SNEGSKA (reference sequence). V lost 6 bases and J lost 1; bases outside the gene matches: 5. Regarding the study as a whole: A TCR beta motif made of under 10 highly homologous variants seemed typical of ankylosing spondylitis blood. In synovial fluid and blood from reactive arthritis, some motif variants were previously reported. Those disease-linked clones were CD8+; they were also relatively rare in peripheral blood. Significant enrichment of disease-linked clones was reported in matched ankylosing spondylitis synovial fluid.

The sequencing sample was made of blood, either unsorted or a sorted T cell fraction (not recorded which). The sequence was collected from a male donor with ankylosing spondylitis. This chain links TRBV20-1 with TRBJ2-5; 7 positions match TRBD2. As DNA, the CDR3 is TGCAGTGCATACGCTAGCGGCCAAGAGACCCAGTACTTC. Translating it yields CSAYASGQETQYF.